This passage covers 8 T cell receptor beta chains from one sample sequenced in a study of T cell responses to AZD1222 COVID-19 vaccine. Produced via immunoSEQ multiplex PCR; TCRdb's table is partial and in-frame only. This sample carries more than 150,000 clones, approximately 92% of them seen once, and the ten largest clones take roughly a tenth. Material: peripheral blood, obtained on day 0 of AZD1222 vaccination. Receptors were obtained from an adult in good health.

This chain joins TRBV18 and TRBJ2-7, with D perhaps given as TRBD1 or TRBD2 (6 bases each). Germline CDR1 reads KGHSH; CDR2 reads LQKENI. V lost 2 bases and J lost 7, with 12 bases in between. The CDR3 covers 13 residues. The CDR3 nucleotides read TGTGCCAGCTCACCAAAGGGGGGAGGTGAGCAGTACTTC. Amino acid sequence: CASSPKGGGEQYF.

This clone has only one observation. The chain uses TRBV28 and TRBJ2-4, with TRBD1 matching 7 bases. The CDR3 is 14 residues long. CDR1 and CDR2 (germline): MDHEN, SYDVKM. The trim removed 5 bases at V and 4 bases at J, leaving 5 bases unmatched. The CDR3 bases are TGTGCCAGCAGTCCAGGGGGATCTAAAAACATTCAGTACTTC. Translated, it gives CASSPGGSKNIQYF.

The chain joins TRBV6-5 to TRBJ1-1; D is undetermined. V was shortened by 4 bases and J by 0 bases, with 9 bases between the two germline ends. CDR1 is MNHEY and CDR2 is SVGAGI in the germline V gene. This CDR3 region has 14 residues. The CDR3 here is CASSFRRLNTEAFF. CDR3 DNA sequence: TGTGCCAGCAGTTTCCGCAGGTTGAACACTGAAGCTTTCTTT.

The CDR3 protein is CASSAGRNTEAFF. The DNA for the CDR3 is TGTGCCAGTTCTGCGGGGCGGAACACTGAAGCTTTCTTT. The chain links TRBV19 to TRBJ1-1, with TRBD1 as a possible D gene (5 bases). The ends were cut back, 8 bases at V and 1 base at J, with 11 bases in the middle. This CDR3 has 13 amino acids. Germline V gene data show CDR1 as LNHDA and CDR2 as SQIVND (reference sequence).

This sequence joins TRBV7-9 and TRBJ2-3, with D possibly TRBD2 on 6 matching bases. This CDR3 spans 16 amino acids. V shed 3 bases and J shed 8 bases, with 21 bases lying between them. Germline lookup yields CDR1 SEHNR and CDR2 FQNEAQ (reference sequence). The CDR3 here is CASSFDQLAPLGTQYF. DNA of the CDR3: TGTGCCAGCAGCTTCGACCAACTAGCCCCCTTAGGTACGCAGTATTTT.

The J gene is TRBJ1-1, the V gene TRBV28; D possibly corresponds to TRBD1 (5 bases). The V end was cut by 4 bases, the J end by 2 bases, with 17 bases between. Germline values: CDR1 MDHEN, CDR2 SYDVKM. This CDR3 region has 16 residues. Here the CDR3 reads CASSSALGGRNTEAFF. CDR3 nucleotides: TGTGCCAGCAGTTCTGCCCTCGGGGGTCGAAACACTGAAGCTTTCTTT.

V and J are TRBV6-4 and TRBJ2-1; possible D gene TRBD1, 6 bases. The CDR3 has 16 amino acids. Trimming left V 5 bases short and J 7 bases short, with 21 bases between. Germline assignment: CDR1 MRHNA and CDR2 SNTAGT. The CDR3 nucleotides are TGTGCCAGCAGTCCCCGTTCAGGGGAAGGTAATAATGAGCAGTTCTTC. This gives the protein CASSPRSGEGNNEQFF.

This clone was seen just once. This chain joins TRBV14 and TRBJ1-1; 7 bases fit TRBD1. The CDR3 spans 15 residues. The germline gives CDR1 SGHDN, CDR2 FVKESK. J was trimmed by 3 bases and V by 3 bases; bases with no gene match: 7. CDR3 loop: CASSHLTGSDTEAFF. The CDR3 DNA reads as TGTGCCAGCAGCCATTTGACAGGGAGTGACACTGAAGCTTTCTTT.